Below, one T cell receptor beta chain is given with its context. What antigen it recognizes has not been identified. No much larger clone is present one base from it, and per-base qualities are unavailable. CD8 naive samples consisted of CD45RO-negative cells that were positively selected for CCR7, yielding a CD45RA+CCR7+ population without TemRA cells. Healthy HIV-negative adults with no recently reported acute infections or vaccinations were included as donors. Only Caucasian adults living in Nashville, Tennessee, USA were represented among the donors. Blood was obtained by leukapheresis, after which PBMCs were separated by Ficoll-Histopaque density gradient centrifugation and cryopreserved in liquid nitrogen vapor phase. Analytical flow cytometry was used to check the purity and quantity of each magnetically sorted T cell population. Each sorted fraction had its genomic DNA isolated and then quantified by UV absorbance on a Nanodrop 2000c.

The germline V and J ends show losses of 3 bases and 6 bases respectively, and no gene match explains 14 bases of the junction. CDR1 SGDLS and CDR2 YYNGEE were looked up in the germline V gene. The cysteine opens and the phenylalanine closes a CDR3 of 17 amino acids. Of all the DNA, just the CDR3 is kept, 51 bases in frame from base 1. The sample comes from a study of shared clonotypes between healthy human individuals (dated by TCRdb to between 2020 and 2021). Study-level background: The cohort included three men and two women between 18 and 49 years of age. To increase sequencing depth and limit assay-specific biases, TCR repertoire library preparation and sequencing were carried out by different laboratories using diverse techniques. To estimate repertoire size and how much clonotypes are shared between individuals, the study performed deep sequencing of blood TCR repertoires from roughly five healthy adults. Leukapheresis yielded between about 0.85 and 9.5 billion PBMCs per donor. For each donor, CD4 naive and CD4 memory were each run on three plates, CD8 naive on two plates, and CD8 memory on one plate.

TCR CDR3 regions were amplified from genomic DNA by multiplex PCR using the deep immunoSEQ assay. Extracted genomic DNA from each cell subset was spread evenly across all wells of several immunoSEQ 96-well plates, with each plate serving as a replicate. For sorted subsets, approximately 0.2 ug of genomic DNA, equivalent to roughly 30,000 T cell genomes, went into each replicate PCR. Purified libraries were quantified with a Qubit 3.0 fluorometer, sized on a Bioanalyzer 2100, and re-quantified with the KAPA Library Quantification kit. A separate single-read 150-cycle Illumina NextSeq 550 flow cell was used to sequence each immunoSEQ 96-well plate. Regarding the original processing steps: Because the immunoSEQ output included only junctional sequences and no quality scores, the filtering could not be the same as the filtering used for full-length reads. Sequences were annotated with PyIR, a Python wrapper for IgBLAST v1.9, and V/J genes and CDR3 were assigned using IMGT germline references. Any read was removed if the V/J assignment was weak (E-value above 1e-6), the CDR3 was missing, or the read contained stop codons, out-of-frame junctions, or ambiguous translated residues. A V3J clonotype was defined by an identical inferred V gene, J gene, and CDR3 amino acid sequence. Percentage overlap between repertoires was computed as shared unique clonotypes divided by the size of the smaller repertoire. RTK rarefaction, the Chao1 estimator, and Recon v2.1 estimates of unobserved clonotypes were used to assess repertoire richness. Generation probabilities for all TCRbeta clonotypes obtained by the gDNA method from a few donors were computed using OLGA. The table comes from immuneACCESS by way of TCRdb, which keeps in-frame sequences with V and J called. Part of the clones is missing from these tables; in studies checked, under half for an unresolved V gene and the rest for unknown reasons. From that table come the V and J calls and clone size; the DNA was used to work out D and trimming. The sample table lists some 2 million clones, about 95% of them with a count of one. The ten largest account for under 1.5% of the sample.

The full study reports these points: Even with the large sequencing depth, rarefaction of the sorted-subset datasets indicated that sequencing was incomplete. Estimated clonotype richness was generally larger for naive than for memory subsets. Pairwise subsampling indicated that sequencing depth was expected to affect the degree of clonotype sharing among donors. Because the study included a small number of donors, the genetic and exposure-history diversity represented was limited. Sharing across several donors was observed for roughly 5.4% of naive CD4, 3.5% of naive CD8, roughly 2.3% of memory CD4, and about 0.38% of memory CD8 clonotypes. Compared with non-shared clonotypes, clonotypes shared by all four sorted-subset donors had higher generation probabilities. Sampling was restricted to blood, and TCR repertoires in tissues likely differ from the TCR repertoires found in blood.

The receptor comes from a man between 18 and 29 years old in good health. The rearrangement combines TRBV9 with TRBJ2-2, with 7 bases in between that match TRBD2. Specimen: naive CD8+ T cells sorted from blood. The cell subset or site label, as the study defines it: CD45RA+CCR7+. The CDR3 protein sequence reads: CASSGAGVGTPPGELFF. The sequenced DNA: TGTGCCAGCAGCGGTGCGGGGGTCGGGACTCCCCCCGGGGAGCTGTTTTTT.